A selection of T cell receptor beta chains follows, all from one sample in a study of preoperative IRX-2 immunotherapy in early breast cancer. Sequencing was performed with immunoSEQ multiplex PCR; in TCRdb, only in-frame clones are kept and a portion is missing. The data show about 67,000 clones, roughly 95% seen once. The sample was taken from a patient treated with IRX-2 immunotherapy. Receptor source: a human donor with breast cancer. CDR3s include the opening cysteine and the closing phenylalanine or tryptophan. Each record gives: CDR3 length, clone size, V gene, J gene, D gene, CDR3 DNA, CDR3 protein. The D gene is left open where the match is weak. Size values are once, few and many counts, or a class for expanded clones, and some rows have none.

14	-	TRBV5-1	TRBJ2-7	-	TGCGCCAGCAGCTTGAGCTGGCTGAAGTACGAGCAGTACTTC	CASSLSWLKYEQYF
13	-	TRBV4-3	TRBJ1-4	-	TGCGCCAGCAGCCAATCGGATAATGAAAAACTGTTTTTT	CASSQSDNEKLFF
15	once	TRBV6-1	TRBJ2-7	TRBD2	TGTGCCAGCAGTGAAGGACCTAGCGGGAGCTACGAGCAGTACTTC	CASSEGPSGSYEQYF
14	-	TRBV27	TRBJ2-1	-	TGTGCCAGCAGTTCTATCCCCCTGGTTAATGAGCAGTTCTTC	CASSSIPLVNEQFF
16	-	TRBV28	TRBJ2-2	-	TGTGCCAGCACACTTGGGAAGTGGGAGTGGGCCGGGGAGCTGTTTTTT	CASTLGKWEWAGELFF
13	-	TRBV18	TRBJ2-7	-	TGTGCCAGCTCTCACGGACCATCCTACGAGCAGTACTTC	CASSHGPSYEQYF
16	-	TRBV14	TRBJ1-6	-	TGTGCCAGCAGCCAAATGCGTGGGGGGCGGAATTCACCCCTCCACTTT	CASSQMRGGRNSPLHF
12	-	TRBV28	TRBJ2-2	-	TGTGCCAGCAGTTTATCGACCGGGGAGCTGTTTTTT	CASSLSTGELFF
14	-	TRBV4-2	TRBJ1-1	-	TGTGCCAGCAGCCAAGAGGACAGAATCACTGAAGCTTTCTTT	CASSQEDRITEAFF
15	-	TRBV7-2	TRBJ1-5	TRBD1	TGTGCCAGCAGCTACCGGACAGGGGAAGATCAGCCCCAGCATTTT	CASSYRTGEDQPQHF
13	-	TRBV9	TRBJ2-7	-	TGTGCCAGCAGCGCCGCATGGACGGACGAGCAGTACTTC	CASSAAWTDEQYF
14	-	TRBV6-1	TRBJ2-7	TRBD1	TGTGCCAGCAGTGGGGGACAGGCAAACTACGAGCAGTACTTC	CASSGGQANYEQYF
13	once	TRBV18	TRBJ2-5	TRBD2	TGTGCCAGCTCACCACCGGGGGGGGAGACCCAGTACTTC	CASSPPGGETQYF
16	-	TRBV7-9	TRBJ2-7	TRBD1	TGTGCCAGCAGCTTTAGGACAGGGGGCTTGTCCTACGAGCAGTACTTC	CASSFRTGGLSYEQYF
17	few	TRBV2	TRBJ2-5	-	TGTGCCGAGCGGGGCGGCGGGGGCAGGACAAACAAAGAGACCCAGTACTTC	CAERGGGGRTNKETQYF
14	once	TRBV7-7	TRBJ1-5	-	TGTGCCAGCAGCGACCCCCCGGCCTATCAGCCCCAGCATTTT	CASSDPPAYQPQHF
14	-	TRBV5-4	TRBJ2-7	-	TGTGCCAGCAGCTTGGGGGTGACAGCATACGAGCAGTACTTC	CASSLGVTAYEQYF
13	-	TRBV5-5	TRBJ1-6	-	TGTGCCAGCAGCTTGCACAGGGATTCACCCCTCCACTTT	CASSLHRDSPLHF
13	few	TRBV5-4	TRBJ1-2	TRBD1	TGTGCCAGCAGCCCCGGACAGGGTAGGAGCTACACCTTC	CASSPGQGRSYTF
14	-	TRBV19	TRBJ2-7	-	TGTGCCAGTAGTATCCGGGGCCACCCCTACGAGCAGTACTTC	CASSIRGHPYEQYF
16	-	TRBV11-2	TRBJ2-5	-	TGTGCCAGCAGCTTAATGGGCTCAGGACGGCAAGAGACCCAGTACTTC	CASSLMGSGRQETQYF
12	-	TRBV7-2	TRBJ2-5	-	TGTGCCAGCGAGCTTGGGGGGGAGACCCAGTACTTC	CASELGGETQYF
18	-	TRBV4-3	TRBJ1-1	TRBD1	TGCGCCAGCAGCCAAGAAGGGGCGGGACAGGGAGGGAACACTGAAGCTTTCTTT	CASSQEGAGQGGNTEAFF
16	-	TRBV4-3	TRBJ2-1	-	TGCGCCAGCAGCCAAGAGAGGAGGGGGGGGGTGGATGAGCAGTTCTTC	CASSQERRGGVDEQFF
16	-	TRBV2	TRBJ2-2	TRBD1	TGTGCCAGCACCCGGGACAGGGGAGTACCCACCGGGGAGCTGTTTTTT	CASTRDRGVPTGELFF
14	-	TRBV28	TRBJ2-7	TRBD2	TGTGCCAGCAGTTTTAGCGGGGGACTCTACGAGCAGTACTTC	CASSFSGGLYEQYF
16	-	TRBV2	TRBJ1-5	-	TGTGCCAGCATCGACCGGTTTAGGCCGGGCGATCAGCCCCAGCATTTT	CASIDRFRPGDQPQHF
19	-	TRBV15	TRBJ2-4	TRBD1	TGTGCCACCAGCAGACCAAACAGCGGACAGGACCTCCTGAAAAACATTCAGTACTTC	CATSRPNSGQDLLKNIQYF
16	-	TRBV11-2	TRBJ2-1	-	TGTGCCAGCAGCTTAGATGGAGGGGAAGGTTGGGATGAGCAGTTCTTC	CASSLDGGEGWDEQFF
14	-	TRBV28	TRBJ2-3	-	TGTGCCAGCAGTTTTACGGGGGGCACAGATACGCAGTATTTT	CASSFTGGTDTQYF
16	-	TRBV28	TRBJ2-3	-	TGTGCCAGCAGTTACAAACTAGCCGGGTTACAAAATACGCAGTATTTT	CASSYKLAGLQNTQYF
15	-	TRBV5-1	TRBJ2-3	TRBD2	TGCGCCAGCAGCTTGGAGGGAGGGTCCATTGATACGCAGTATTTT	CASSLEGGSIDTQYF
14	-	TRBV2	TRBJ1-1	-	TGTGCCAGCAGTGAAGCTGTAACACTGGCTGAAGCTTTCTTT	CASSEAVTLAEAFF
15	-	TRBV15	TRBJ1-1	-	TGTGCCACCAGCAGAGAGCAGGGAGGTGGGACTGAAGCTTTCTTT	CATSREQGGGTEAFF
15	-	TRBV18	TRBJ1-6	-	TGTGCCAGCTCACCCCTCGGGACACCGGATTCACCCCTCCACTTT	CASSPLGTPDSPLHF
16	-	TRBV4-1	TRBJ2-7	-	TGCGCCAGCAGCCAAGAGCCCAGCCAAAGCTCCTACGAGCAGTACTTC	CASSQEPSQSSYEQYF
17	-	TRBV28	TRBJ2-7	-	TGTGCCAGCAGTTTATCCCCAACTTCGGGCGTGAATTACGAGCAGTACTTC	CASSLSPTSGVNYEQYF
12	-	TRBV5-3	TRBJ2-2	-	TGTGCCAGAAGCTTGGAGGCCGGGGAGCTGTTTTTT	CARSLEAGELFF
11	-	TRBV20-1	TRBJ2-1	-	TGCAGTGCTTCCCCCCGGGATGAGCAGTTCTTC	CSASPRDEQFF
12	-	TRBV5-8	TRBJ2-1	-	TGTGCCAGCAGCTTGTGGCACAATGAGCAGTTCTTC	CASSLWHNEQFF
15	-	TRBV5-8	TRBJ1-1	-	TGTGCCAGAAGACACCCCCTCCTCGGAAACACTGAAGCTTTCTTT	CARRHPLLGNTEAFF
13	-	TRBV30	TRBJ2-7	-	TGTGCCTGGAGTGTAACTGGAGGCTACGAGCAGTACTTC	CAWSVTGGYEQYF